Shown below are 26 T cell receptor beta chains from a single sample sequenced in a study of liver allograft versus peripheral blood T cells. In the study overall: Repertoires of T cell receptors in transplanted livers were compared with recipients' peripheral blood repertoires.

MiXCR was run by TCRdb on the reads, yielding one entry per CDR3 protein. Of about 13,000 distinct CDR3 sequences in the sample, approximately 17% were seen once. All receptors come from a human patient who had a liver transplant. These T cells may partly come from the graft donor.

This clonotype was recorded at least ten times. The chain employs TRBV6-2 or TRBV6-3 and TRBJ2-1, with D maybe TRBD1 (5 bases). The CDR3 covers 13 residues. V lost 5 bases to trimming and J lost 8 bases, with 13 bases between them. Per germline, CDR1 MNHEY and CDR2 SVGEGT. CDR3 amino acids: CASSPRVFDEQFF. The DNA of the CDR3 is TGTGCCAGCAGTCCCAGGGTTTTTGATGAGCAGTTCTTC.

Points on this clonotype: A much larger clone differs by one base, so this may be a read error. The rearrangement links TRBV18 to TRBJ2-7; no definite D call. Trimming removed 3 bases from V and 9 bases from J, with 12 bases in between. CDR3 length: 12 amino acids. In germline, CDR1 is KGHSH, CDR2 LQKENI. The CDR3 DNA follows: TGTGCCAGCTCACCGGTTTTGGGCGCGCAGTACTTC. Translation: CASSPVLGAQYF.

In its sample, this clonotype ranks as medium-sized. J is TRBJ1-5 and V is TRBV15, with D unresolved. Looked up from germline, CDR1 is LNHNV and CDR2 is YYDKDF (reference sequence). This CDR3 region has 15 residues. V dropped 4 bases and J dropped 2 bases, with 12 bases sitting between them. CDR3 in amino acids: CATSTPTRGNQPQHF. CDR3 bases: TGTGCCACCAGCACTCCTACCCGGGGCAATCAGCCCCAGCATTTT.

This clonotype turned up a few times. V is TRBV6-2 or TRBV6-3 and J is TRBJ2-5; the D gene is possibly TRBD1 (5 bases). The V gene's germline CDR1 is MNHEY and CDR2 SVGEGT. V lost 5 bases to trimming and J lost 5 bases, with 18 bases between them. This CDR3 is 15 amino acids long. The CDR3 DNA reads as TGTGCCAGCAGTAAGCCCCAGGACATCGGGGAGACCCAGTACTTC. Amino acids: CASSKPQDIGETQYF.

The J gene is TRBJ2-1, the V gene TRBV12-3 or TRBV12-4, with a tentative D call TRBD2 (5 bases). The CDR3 is made up of 17 amino acids. With 4 bases removed from V and 0 bases from J, the gap between germline ends came to 16 bases. Here the CDR3 reads CASSSRYSARSYNEQFF. Here the CDR3 DNA reads TGTGCCAGCAGTTCCAGATATAGCGCCCGCTCCTACAATGAGCAGTTCTTC.

Only a few counts were recorded for this clonotype. This rearrangement joins TRBV5-3 to TRBJ1-1; D gene uncertain. TRBV5-3 qualifies as an ORF whose function is uncertain. The CDR3 consists of 16 residues. V lost 5 bases and J lost 4, with 21 bases in between. CDR3 amino acids: CARRESEAAGCTEAFF. The CDR3 nucleotides read TGTGCCAGAAGAGAAAGCGAGGCGGCGGGGTGCACTGAAGCTTTCTTT.

The rearrangement links TRBV9 to TRBJ2-5; 10 nucleotides match TRBD2. The CDR3 loop spans 15 amino acids. After removal of 0 bases from V and 5 bases from J, the junction contained 4 bases not matched to a gene. The germline V gene encodes CDR1 SGDLS and CDR2 YYNGEE. CDR3 nucleotides: TGTGCCAGCAGCGTAGGGACTAGCGGTCTGGAGACCCAGTACTTC. This codes for CASSVGTSGLETQYF.

This clonotype has a single count. This may be a read error: a much more frequent sequence differs by one nucleotide. As DNA, the CDR3 is TGTGCCGGCAGTTTACAGGGGCTGGAGACCCAGTACTTC. Protein: CAGSLQGLETQYF. The chain recombines TRBV27 with TRBJ2-5; 7 bases agree with TRBD1. This CDR3 comprises 13 residues. Germline V gene data show CDR1 as MNHEY and CDR2 as SMNVEV (reference sequence).

This clonotype is medium-sized within its sample. This chain's CDR3 is CASSLDRPHTEAFF. The CDR3 nucleotides read TGTGCCAGCAGCTTGGACAGGCCTCACACTGAAGCTTTCTTT. The V and J genes are TRBV13 and TRBJ1-1, with 7 positions matching TRBD1. This CDR3 has 14 residues. CDR1 PRHDT and CDR2 FYEKMQ come from the germline V gene (reference sequence). The trim removed 3 bases at V and 3 bases at J, leaving 4 bases unmatched. Looking up the rest from reference TRBV13 and TRBJ1-1 gives the full variable domain: AAGVIQSPRHLIKEKRETATLKCYPIPRHDTVYWYQQGPGQDPQFLISFYEKMQSDKGSIPDRFSAQQFSDYHSELNMSSLELGDSALYFCASSLDRPHTEAFFGQGTRLTVV.

The sample holds a few counts of this clonotype. The rearrangement links TRBV28 to TRBJ1-1; weak D call: TRBD1 (5 bases). CDR1 is MDHEN and CDR2 is SYDVKM in the germline V gene. The CDR3 extends over 15 amino acids. Trimming took 1 base from V and 5 from J, leaving 14 bases between them. CDR3 sequence reads: CASSLFPAGRTEAFF. The CDR3 DNA reads as TGTGCCAGCAGTTTATTCCCTGCAGGGAGGACTGAAGCTTTCTTT.

This clonotype was seen a few times. The rearrangement uses TRBV12-3 or TRBV12-4 and TRBJ2-3, with a possible D match to TRBD1 (5 bases). Trimming removed 8 bases from V and 4 bases from J, with 13 bases in between. The CDR3 sequence is 13 residues long. CDR3 nucleotide sequence: TGTGCCAGCCTCGGCAGGGATCCAGATACGCAGTATTTT. Residues: CASLGRDPDTQYF.

Within the sample, this clonotype is medium-sized (0.01 to 0.1%). The gene calls are TRBV19 and TRBJ1-6; tentative D call: TRBD1 (5 bases). Germline CDR1 LNHDA, CDR2 SQIVND (reference sequence). The ends were cut back, 7 bases at V and 7 bases at J, with 14 bases in the middle. The CDR3 length is 14 residues. CDR3 region: CASTGDVRNSPLHF. The DNA for the CDR3 is TGTGCCAGTACCGGGGACGTACGAAATTCACCCCTCCACTTT. The variable domain in full, with the rest retrieved from reference TRBV19 and TRBJ1-6, is DGGITQSPKYLFRKEGQNVTLSCEQNLNHDAMYWYRQDPGQGLRLIYYSQIVNDFQKGDIAEGYSVSREKKESFPLTVTSAQKNPTAFYLCASTGDVRNSPLHFGNGTRLTVT.

By share, this clonotype counts as medium-sized. The rearrangement uses TRBV7-2 and TRBJ1-2; 9 bases fit TRBD1. CDR1 is SGHTA, CDR2 FQGNSA, per germline. CDR3 length: 15 amino acids. The V and J ends lost 5 bases and 3 bases, in that order; junction bases with no gene match: 7. For the CDR3, the DNA is TGTGCCAGCAGCCATCGGACAGGGGCAGACTATGGCTACACCTTC. Encoded protein: CASSHRTGADYGYTF.

In this sample, this clonotype turned up a few times. The chain uses TRBV12-3 or TRBV12-4 and TRBJ2-1; 10 bases are shared with TRBD2. The length of the CDR3 is 18 residues. V lost 2 bases to trimming and J lost 6 bases; unmatched junction nucleotides: 13. The CDR3: CASSLRGRLAGAGNEQFF. CDR3 coding DNA: TGTGCCAGCAGTTTAAGGGGGAGGCTAGCGGGAGCTGGCAATGAGCAGTTCTTC.

This clonotype is medium-sized. This rearrangement joins TRBV19 to TRBJ2-2; 12 positions match TRBD2. This CDR3 has 22 amino acids. Germline CDR1 LNHDA, CDR2 SQIVND (reference sequence). The ends lost 6 bases at V and 3 bases at J; junction bases unmatched: 23. CDR3 DNA: TGTGCCAGTAGGAATTGGGATATTTGGGCAGCTAGCGGGAGGGCCGACACCGGGGAGCTGTTTTTT. This encodes CASRNWDIWAASGRADTGELFF.

This clonotype was recorded at least ten times. The chain combines TRBV6-1 with TRBJ2-3; D is possibly TRBD1 (5 bases). The V gene lost 6 bases and the J gene lost 3 bases, with 16 bases spanning the gap. Germline loops: CDR1 MNHNS, CDR2 SASEGT. This CDR3 has 15 amino acids. CDR3 sequence reads: CASSENGQGTDTQYF. The CDR3 DNA sequence: TGTGCCAGCAGCGAAAATGGACAAGGGACAGATACGCAGTATTTT.

This chain links TRBV5-4 with TRBJ1-1; no clear D. Looked up from germline, CDR1 is SGHNT and CDR2 is YYREEE (reference sequence). Trimming left V 1 base short and J 7 bases short, with 8 bases between. The CDR3 has 12 residues. In DNA, the CDR3 is TGTGCCAGCAGCTTGAAAGGTATTGAAGCTTTCTTT. It yields the protein CASSLKGIEAFF.

The J gene is TRBJ2-2, the V gene TRBV20-1; D might be TRBD2 (6 bases). The CDR3 spans 13 residues. V was clipped by 3 bases and J by 4 bases, with 9 bases between them. Germline V lookup: CDR1 DFQATT, CDR2 SNEGSKA (reference sequence). DNA for the CDR3: TGCAGTGCTAGTCCCGGGAGCACCGGGGAGCTGTTTTTT. Translated: CSASPGSTGELFF.

This clonotype occurred many times. The J gene is TRBJ2-2, the V gene TRBV19, with TRBD2 matching over 10 bases. The CDR3 length is 18 residues. V trimming: 5 bases; J trimming: 3 bases; junction bases outside the gene matches: 12. The germline V gene has CDR1 LNHDA and CDR2 SQIVND (reference sequence). CDR3 sequence: CASSLPHQGLAYTGELFF. The CDR3 DNA follows: TGTGCCAGTAGTTTACCACACCAGGGACTAGCGTACACCGGGGAGCTGTTTTTT.

The V and J genes are TRBV6-6 and TRBJ1-6, with D maybe TRBD1 (5 bases). Trimming took 5 bases from V and 5 from J, leaving 19 bases between them. The CDR3 is 17 residues long. Germline lookup yields CDR1 MNHNY and CDR2 SVGAGI (reference sequence). CDR3 sequence: CASSPGGALGDNSPLHF. CDR3 nucleotide sequence: TGTGCCAGCAGTCCCGGCGGGGCGCTAGGGGATAATTCACCCCTCCACTTT.

The table lists this clonotype with many counts. The chain has TRBV6-5 and TRBJ1-3; TRBD1 agrees at 9 bases. V gave up 2 bases and J gave up 8 bases; unmatched junction bases: 7. Germline V CDR1 and CDR2: MNHEY, SVGAGI. This CDR3 is built from 15 residues. CDR3 protein: CASSYGTGQDDTIYF. The CDR3 nucleotides read TGTGCCAGCAGTTACGGGACAGGGCAGGACGACACCATATATTTT.

This clonotype was seen only a few times. The rearrangement uses TRBV18 and TRBJ2-7; D remains ambiguous. Germline CDR1 KGHSH, CDR2 LQKENI. Trimming took off 2 bases at V and 0 bases at J, with 8 bases between the two ends. The CDR3 runs to 14 residues. In DNA form, the CDR3 reads TGTGCCAGCTCACCAGACACAACCTCCTACGAGCAGTACTTC. This codes for CASSPDTTSYEQYF.

This clonotype has ten or more counts. V gene TRBV5-4 combines with J gene TRBJ2-3; 13 nucleotides align to TRBD2. V lost 3 bases and J lost 8; bases outside the gene matches: 9. This CDR3 contains 16 residues. CDR1 is SGHNT and CDR2 is YYREEE in the germline V gene (reference sequence). This chain's CDR3 is CASSSRTSGRRRTQYF. CDR3 sequence (DNA): TGTGCCAGCAGCTCTCGGACTAGCGGGAGACGGCGTACGCAGTATTTT.

This clonotype is medium-sized by share. The chain is built from TRBV27 and TRBJ2-6; D not certain. Germline-derived CDR1 and CDR2 are MNHEY and SMNVEV (reference sequence). CDR3 size: 15 residues. V shed 5 bases and J shed 0 bases, with 8 bases lying between them. CDR3 protein: CASSNSLSGANVLTF. Written as DNA, the CDR3 is TGTGCCAGCAGTAACAGTCTCTCTGGGGCCAACGTCCTGACTTTC. Full variable domain (remainder filled in from reference TRBV27 and TRBJ2-6): EAQVTQNPRYLITVTGKKLTVTCSQNMNHEYMSWYRQDPGLGLRQIYYSMNVEVTDKGDVPEGYKVSRKEKRNFPLILESPSPNQTSLYFCASSNSLSGANVLTFGAGSRLTVL.

In its sample, this clonotype was seen a few times. This chain uses TRBV7-2 with TRBJ1-3, with 7 bases fitting TRBD1. Germline V lookup: CDR1 SGHTA, CDR2 FQGNSA. The CDR3 length is 17 residues. V lost 5 bases, J lost 0 bases, and 10 bases stayed unmatched. The CDR3 protein is CASSRPTGDLSGNTIYF. DNA of the CDR3: TGTGCCAGCAGCCGCCCCACAGGGGATCTCTCTGGAAACACCATATATTTT.

This clonotype was detected only a few times. The rearrangement links TRBV7-9 to TRBJ2-3; perhaps TRBD1 as D (5 bases). The CDR3 is made up of 14 amino acids. The germline V gene has CDR1 SEHNR and CDR2 FQNEAQ (reference sequence). Trimming cost V 1 base and J 0 bases, with 5 bases left between them. The CDR3 DNA follows: TGTGCCAGCAGCTTAGGACAGAGCACAGATACGCAGTATTTT. Translated: CASSLGQSTDTQYF.